These 23 T cell receptor beta chains were all obtained from the same sample, sequenced in a study of CD8+ T cells in alopecia areata. In each case, RNA was isolated and then reverse transcribed into cDNA as the sequencing template. Clones were read by immunoSEQ multiplex PCR, and TCRdb kept only the in-frame ones, dropping some. The data hold fewer than 200,000 clones, with 67% observed a single time. Sequenced material: CD8+ T cells sorted from blood, taken at week 0. These TCRs come from a human donor with alopecia areata.

V usage is TRBV6-1 and J usage is TRBJ2-1; 8 bases align to TRBD2. With V trimmed by 2 bases and J by 0 bases, 6 bases remained unmatched. Looked up from germline, CDR1 is MNHNS and CDR2 is SASEGT. The CDR3 contains 17 residues. The CDR3 reads CASSESEAGASYNEQFF. The CDR3 nucleotides are TGTGCCAGCAGTGAAAGCGAAGCGGGGGCCTCCTACAATGAGCAGTTCTTC.

The gene calls are TRBV9 and TRBJ2-1; no clear D. V was shortened by 4 bases and J by 0 bases, with 11 bases between the two germline ends. CDR1 is SGDLS and CDR2 is YYNGEE in the germline V gene. The CDR3 has 15 residues. The CDR3 loop reads CASSSHESSYNEQFF. DNA for the CDR3: TGTGCCAGCAGCTCCCACGAGAGCTCCTACAATGAGCAGTTCTTC. The full variable domain, completed using reference TRBV9 and TRBJ2-1, is DSGVTQTPKHLITATGQRVTLRCSPRSGDLSVYWYQQSLDQGLQFLIQYYNGEERAKGNILERFSAQQFPDLHSELNLSSLELGDSALYFCASSSHESSYNEQFFGPGTRLTVL.

The chain couples TRBV5-6 to TRBJ2-1; D is perhaps TRBD1 or TRBD2 (5 bases each). Trimming took 4 bases from V and 5 from J, leaving 13 bases between them. This CDR3 has 14 amino acids. Germline V CDR1 and CDR2: SGHDT, YYEEEE. The CDR3 loop reads CASSLERGHNEQFF. The CDR3 nucleotides are TGTGCCAGCAGCCTTGAACGGGGCCACAATGAGCAGTTCTTC.

V gene TRBV2 combines with J gene TRBJ1-6; D is undetermined. The V end was cut by 4 bases, the J end by 8 bases, with 12 bases between. The CDR3 sequence is 14 residues long. Germline assignment: CDR1 SNHLY and CDR2 FYNNEI. CDR3 residues: CASSGGFGDSPLHF. The CDR3 DNA reads TGTGCCAGCAGTGGTGGGTTTGGGGATTCACCCCTCCACTTT.

The chain recombines TRBV29-1 with TRBJ2-1; D not certain. Looked up from germline, CDR1 is SQVTM and CDR2 is ANQGSEA. The V and J ends lost 3 bases and 0 bases respectively, with 21 bases between them. The CDR3 extends over 18 amino acids. The CDR3 sequence: CSVDQVSPPTSSYNEQFF. The CDR3 DNA reads TGCAGCGTTGACCAAGTATCACCACCTACGAGCTCCTACAATGAGCAGTTCTTC.

About this clone: Other DNA sequences in this specimen translate into the identical CDR3. The rearrangement joins TRBV13 to TRBJ1-5; D is undetermined. Germline-derived CDR1 and CDR2 are PRHDT and FYEKMQ (reference sequence). This CDR3 has 14 amino acids. Trimming removed 3 bases from V and 2 bases from J, with 8 bases in between. For the CDR3, the DNA is TGTGCCAGCAGCTTGGGCTTGGGCAATCAGCCCCAGCATTTT. Translating it yields CASSLGLGNQPQHF.

The chain couples TRBV5-1 to TRBJ2-7, with 7 positions matching TRBD1. Germline CDR1 is SGHRS and CDR2 is YFSETQ. V lost 5 bases, J lost 0 bases, and 5 bases stayed unmatched. This CDR3 contains 14 residues. The CDR3 DNA is TGCGCCAGCAGGGGAGCAGGGGGCTCCTACGAGCAGTACTTC. It translates to CASRGAGGSYEQYF.

This chain joins TRBV6-6 and TRBJ2-1; D is unclear. Trimming took 0 bases from V and 8 from J, leaving 11 bases between them. Germline V gene sequence: CDR1 MNHNY, CDR2 SVGAGI (reference sequence). The CDR3 spans 14 residues. The chain's CDR3 is CASSYSGGRDEQFF. The CDR3 DNA reads as TGTGCCAGCAGTTACTCAGGCGGTAGGGATGAGCAGTTCTTC.

The rearrangement links TRBV2 to TRBJ2-5, with 7 bases lining up with TRBD1. The CDR3 is 16 residues long. CDR1 SNHLY and CDR2 FYNNEI come from the germline V gene. Trimming removed 5 bases from V and 3 bases from J; junction bases left unmatched: 12. CDR3 amino acids: CASSIFPAGTEETQYF. The CDR3 region has the DNA TGTGCCAGCAGTATCTTCCCGGCTGGGACAGAAGAGACCCAGTACTTC.

This chain uses TRBV2 with TRBJ1-2; no definite D call. Germline V gives CDR1 SNHLY, CDR2 FYNNEI. The CDR3 spans 12 residues. V gave up 1 base and J gave up 5 bases, with 5 bases separating them. This CDR3 reads CASSEEVYGYTF. DNA of the CDR3: TGTGCCAGCAGTGAAGAAGTATATGGCTACACCTTC. The full variable domain, in which reference TRBV2 and TRBJ1-2 provide the parts outside the CDR3, is EPEVTQTPSHQVTQMGQEVILRCVPISNHLYFYWYRQILGQKVEFLVSFYNNEISEKSEIFDDQFSVERPDGSNFTLKIRSTKLEDSAMYFCASSEEVYGYTFGSGTRLTVV.

This clone has just one count. The V and J genes are TRBV6-5 and TRBJ1-2; TRBD1 agrees at 8 bases. Germline CDR1 MNHEY, CDR2 SVGAGI. J was trimmed by 8 bases and V by 4 bases; bases with no gene match: 9. This CDR3 spans 14 amino acids. CDR3 DNA sequence: TGTGCCAGCAGTTTAACTAGGACAGGGCAGGGCTACACCTTC. It is translated as CASSLTRTGQGYTF.

This clone was found many times. DNA of the CDR3: TGTGCCATCAGCGAACCCCCTAGCGGGGGGGCCGCAGATACGCAGTATTTT. Amino acids: CAISEPPSGGAADTQYF. This chain links TRBV10-3 with TRBJ2-3; 12 bases are shared with TRBD2. V was clipped by 6 bases and J by 4 bases; unmatched bases: 11. This CDR3 has 17 residues. The germline V gene has CDR1 ENHRY and CDR2 SYGVKD.

This clone was found once. This rearrangement joins TRBV29-1 to TRBJ1-1, with D possibly matching TRBD1 (5 bases). Per germline, CDR1 SQVTM and CDR2 ANQGSEA. Trimming stripped 1 base from V and 1 base from J, with 10 bases between. CDR3 length: 14 residues. CDR3 bases: TGCAGCGTTGAAGGGGGGTTGGGGAACACTGAAGCTTTCTTT. Protein sequence: CSVEGGLGNTEAFF.

This sequence joins TRBV5-1 and TRBJ2-7, with a possible D match to TRBD1 (6 bases). The germline V gene has CDR1 SGHRS and CDR2 YFSETQ. This CDR3 is built from 15 residues. V gave up 2 bases and J gave up 0 bases, with 12 bases separating them. The CDR3 is CASSFPGAPSYEQYF. DNA for the CDR3: TGCGCCAGCAGCTTCCCAGGGGCCCCCTCCTACGAGCAGTACTTC.

The chain combines TRBV7-2 with TRBJ2-2; 9 nucleotides line up with TRBD1. The CDR3 contains 18 residues. CDR1 is SGHTA, CDR2 FQGNSA, per germline. Unmatched junction bases numbered 8, after V lost 2 bases and J lost 1 base. CDR3 region: CASSLNRDRALNTGELFF. CDR3 coding DNA: TGTGCCAGCAGCTTAAACCGGGACAGGGCCTTGAACACCGGGGAGCTGTTTTTT.

This clone was picked up a small number of times. The chain employs TRBV5-6 and TRBJ2-3; 7 positions match TRBD2. Germline V gives CDR1 SGHDT, CDR2 YYEEEE. V gave up 0 bases and J gave up 4 bases; unmatched junction bases: 8. This CDR3 is built from 16 residues. CDR3 coding DNA: TGTGCCAGCAGCTTGGGTAGCGGGCGCCTCGCAGATACGCAGTATTTT. It encodes CASSLGSGRLADTQYF.

This chain connects TRBV27 to TRBJ2-7; 7 bases map to TRBD1. This CDR3 has 14 amino acids. Germline V gene sequence: CDR1 MNHEY, CDR2 SMNVEV (reference sequence). After removal of 5 bases from V and 7 bases from J, the junction contained 11 bases not matched to a gene. The CDR3 DNA reads TGTGCCAGCAGTCCAACTAAGACAGGGAAAGAGCAGTACTTC. Its translation is CASSPTKTGKEQYF.

The CDR3 loop is CASSSRGRSDTQYF. In DNA, the CDR3 is TGTGCCAGCAGCTCCAGGGGGAGGTCAGATACGCAGTATTTT. The V call is TRBV27, the J call TRBJ2-3; TRBD1 is a possible D gene (7 bases). The V gene lost 6 bases and the J gene lost 4 bases, with 14 bases spanning the gap. CDR3 length: 14 amino acids. Germline V lookup: CDR1 MNHEY, CDR2 SMNVEV (reference sequence).

The CDR3: CASSLADSTEAFF. In DNA form, the CDR3 reads TGTGCCAGCAGCTTAGCCGATTCGACTGAAGCTTTCTTT. The chain links TRBV13 to TRBJ1-1; no clear D. V was pared by 1 base and J by 5 bases, with 8 bases between. Germline CDR1 and CDR2: PRHDT and FYEKMQ (reference sequence). This CDR3 comprises 13 residues.

This clone was seen only a few times. The chain couples TRBV5-1 to TRBJ2-1; D call uncertain. Trimming cost V 3 bases and J 0 bases, with 16 bases left between them. Germline-derived CDR1 and CDR2 are SGHRS and YFSETQ. This CDR3 spans 17 amino acids. The CDR3 DNA follows: TGCGCCAGCAGCTCGGACCCGGGCCCTTTCTCCTACAATGAGCAGTTCTTC. Its protein product is CASSSDPGPFSYNEQFF.

V gene TRBV25-1 combines with J gene TRBJ1-6; D is uncertain. The CDR3 contains 12 residues. Trimming removed 4 bases from V and 10 bases from J, with 8 bases in between. Per the germline V gene, CDR1 is MGHDK and CDR2 is SYGVNS. CDR3: CASSGAGSPLHF. CDR3 coding DNA: TGTGCCAGCAGTGGGGCGGGGTCACCCCTCCACTTT. Drawing the rest from reference TRBV25-1 and TRBJ1-6, the complete variable domain is EADIYQTPRYLVIGTGKKITLECSQTMGHDKMYWYQQDPGMELHLIHYSYGVNSTEKGDLSSESTVSRIRTEHFPLTLESARPSHTSQYLCASSGAGSPLHFGNGTRLTVT.

This clone was detected only a few times. J is TRBJ1-1 and V is TRBV29-1; the D gene is possibly TRBD1 (6 bases). The CDR3 runs 13 residues. Germline V gene data show CDR1 as SQVTM and CDR2 as ANQGSEA. V shed 5 bases and J shed 1 base, with 11 bases lying between them. The CDR3 nucleotides read TGCAGCGTTCGGGGGGCAGCGAACACTGAAGCTTTCTTT. It translates to CSVRGAANTEAFF.

V gene TRBV25-1 combines with J gene TRBJ1-1; the D is unclear. This CDR3 is 16 amino acids long. The germline V gene has CDR1 MGHDK and CDR2 SYGVNS. V lost 0 bases, J lost 3 bases, and 14 bases lay in between. CDR3 sequence (DNA): TGTGCCAGCAGTGAATATGCAGTACAAGAGGACACTGAAGCTTTCTTT. Translation gives CASSEYAVQEDTEAFF.